This T cell receptor (beta chain) was obtained from a study of regulatory T cells in long-lasting Graves disease. Note on this clonotype: Antigen unknown.

Time point meaning: persistent/refractory GD, antithyroid drugs over 5 years with positive TRAb. There was RNA extracted from PBMCs, and the TCR library was made from it. Patients came through an endocrinology department, and that department was in Xi'an, China. Germline V gene sequence: CDR1 DFQATT, CDR2 SNEGSKA (reference sequence). This CDR3 comprises 14 residues. V was shortened by 6 bases and J by 9 bases, with 18 bases between the two germline ends. CDR3-region Arm-PCR and iRepertoire HTBI primers produced the TCR beta libraries. In the authors' workflow: Sample data revealed approximately 62 TRBV and 14 TRBJ segments. Each CDR3 protein gets one entry after TCRdb re-called the multiplex PCR reads with MiXCR. What appears here as the V and J calls and clone size reflects TCRdb's work, not the paper's. Of 500,000 to 700,000 distinct CDR3 sequences in the sample, 25% to 30% were seen once. Study-level results: A greater number of public clonotypes (fewer than 3,000) was shared by persistent patients than by new patients (approximately 1,000). TRBV28, TRBJ1-2 and TRBJ2-5 emerged as the favored segments in persistent disease.

This sequence originates from a female donor with Graves disease. Sample: peripheral blood mononuclear cells (PBMCs), taken when the disease was refractory, from a patient treated with antithyroid drugs. This chain connects TRBV20-1 to TRBJ1-6, with D uncertain. The CDR3 coding sequence is TGCAGTGCCTCTTCTGGGAATTTGGGTTCACCCCTCCACTTT. Translated: CSASSGNLGSPLHF.